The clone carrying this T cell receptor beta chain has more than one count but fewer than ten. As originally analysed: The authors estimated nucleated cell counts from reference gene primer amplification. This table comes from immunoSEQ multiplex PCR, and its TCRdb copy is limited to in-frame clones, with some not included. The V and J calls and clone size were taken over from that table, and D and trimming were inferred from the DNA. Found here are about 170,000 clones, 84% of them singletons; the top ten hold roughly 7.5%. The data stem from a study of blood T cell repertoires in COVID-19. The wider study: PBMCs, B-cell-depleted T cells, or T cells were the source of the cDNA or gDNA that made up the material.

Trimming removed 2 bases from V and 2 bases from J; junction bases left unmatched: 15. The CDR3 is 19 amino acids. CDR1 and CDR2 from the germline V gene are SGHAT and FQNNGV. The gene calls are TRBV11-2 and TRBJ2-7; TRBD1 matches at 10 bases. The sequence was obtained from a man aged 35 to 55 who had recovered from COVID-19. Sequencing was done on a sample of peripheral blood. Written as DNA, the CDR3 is TGTGCCAGCAGCTTATGGGGAGACAGGGGGCGTACCGAAGCCTACGAGCAGTACTTC. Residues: CASSLWGDRGRTEAYEQYF.